Each of the 14 T cell receptor beta chains below was sequenced from the same sample in a study of T cells after yellow fever vaccination. TCRdb reprocessed the 5' RACE reads with MiXCR, giving one entry per CDR3 protein. Here the sample spans about 630,000 distinct CDR3 sequences, roughly an eighth being singletons. Sequenced here: PBMCs, sampled on the day of the yellow fever booster vaccination. These receptors were collected from a young man who received the YFV17D yellow fever vaccine.

This clonotype has a handful of counts. CDR3 region: CASSQDVTSEQYF. As DNA, the CDR3 is TGTGCCAGCAGCCAAGATGTGACATCCGAGCAGTACTTC. The chain carries TRBV3-1 and TRBJ2-7; no definite D call. The CDR3 spans 13 residues. Germline CDR1 reads LGHDT; CDR2 reads YNNKEL (reference sequence). Trimming left V 0 bases short and J 6 bases short, with 9 bases between.

This clonotype was observed a handful of times. The V gene is TRBV4-3, the J gene TRBJ2-2; TRBD1 matches at 9 bases. The CDR3 runs 18 residues. CDR1 and CDR2 (germline): LGHNA, YSLEER. V lost 2 bases, J lost 4 bases, and 11 bases stayed unmatched. The CDR3 region has the DNA TGCGCCAGCAGCCAACTTACCCCGGGACAGGGCTTCACCGGGGAGCTGTTTTTT. This sequence encodes CASSQLTPGQGFTGELFF.

This clonotype came up a few times. The chain uses TRBV7-2 and TRBJ1-3, with no clear D. Trimming stripped 3 bases from V and 0 bases from J, with 6 bases between. CDR1 is SGHTA and CDR2 is FQGNSA in the germline V gene. The CDR3 totals 14 residues. CDR3 protein: CASSLDLSGNTIYF. The CDR3 bases are TGTGCCAGCAGCTTGGACCTCTCTGGAAACACCATATATTTT.

The chain employs TRBV10-3 and TRBJ2-7, with D possibly matching TRBD2 (5 bases). This CDR3 comprises 15 residues. CDR1 ENHRY and CDR2 SYGVKD come from the germline V gene. Trimming stripped 4 bases from V and 6 bases from J, with 19 bases between. The CDR3 DNA is TGTGCCATCAGTGCGGGCTCTAGCCTTTCAGTCGAGCAGTACTTC. It specifies CAISAGSSLSVEQYF.

J is TRBJ2-1 and V is TRBV7-9; D is perhaps TRBD2 (5 bases). V was clipped by 1 base and J by 8 bases, with 12 bases between them. Per germline, CDR1 SEHNR and CDR2 FQNEAQ (reference sequence). The CDR3 loop spans 14 amino acids. The chain's CDR3 is CASSLEAWGDEQFF. The DNA for the CDR3 is TGTGCCAGCAGCTTAGAAGCCTGGGGAGATGAGCAGTTCTTC.

This clonotype was picked up a small number of times. This chain links TRBV18 with TRBJ2-7; no firm D call. The germline gives CDR1 KGHSH, CDR2 LQKENI. The V end lost 2 bases, the J end lost 0 bases, and 14 bases lay between the germline ends. The CDR3 sequence is 16 residues long. In DNA, the CDR3 is TGTGCCAGCTCACCAAGGCTGGCGGTAAGCTCCTACGAGCAGTACTTC. As protein: CASSPRLAVSSYEQYF.

In its sample, this clonotype was seen a few times. V gene TRBV12-3 or TRBV12-4 combines with J gene TRBJ1-2, with D uncertain. Deletions cut 6 bases from V and 4 bases from J, with 21 bases between. The CDR3 consists of 16 residues. The CDR3 here is CASSRASPQTLYGYTF. The CDR3 DNA reads as TGTGCCAGCAGCCGTGCCTCCCCACAGACTCTCTATGGCTACACCTTC.

The genes are TRBV19 and TRBJ2-6, with D perhaps matching TRBD1 or TRBD2 (7 bases each). V gave up 7 bases and J gave up 0 bases, with 16 bases separating them. Germline V gene lookup returns CDR1 LNHDA and CDR2 SQIVND (reference sequence). CDR3 length equals 17 residues. This CDR3 is CASTYRGLLSGANVLTF. The DNA of the CDR3 is TGTGCCAGTACTTACAGGGGACTACTCTCTGGGGCCAACGTCCTGACTTTC. The entire variable domain, with the rest obtained from reference TRBV19 and TRBJ2-6, is as follows: DGGITQSPKYLFRKEGQNVTLSCEQNLNHDAMYWYRQDPGQGLRLIYYSQIVNDFQKGDIAEGYSVSREKKESFPLTVTSAQKNPTAFYLCASTYRGLLSGANVLTFGAGSRLTVL.

This clonotype was counted only a few times. The genes are TRBV6-1 and TRBJ2-7; TRBD1 matches 10 bases. Germline V gives CDR1 MNHNS, CDR2 SASEGT. V lost 4 bases, J lost 4 bases, and 4 bases stayed unmatched. The CDR3 spans 14 residues. The CDR3 DNA follows: TGTGCCAGCAGTGGCCGGGACAGGGGATACGAGCAGTACTTC. Translated: CASSGRDRGYEQYF.

This clonotype has a handful of counts. This chain joins TRBV21-1 and TRBJ2-1; TRBD1 reflects the table's D call only, with no check against the DNA. TRBV21-1 counts as a pseudogene. The CDR3 is 15 amino acids. The CDR3 region is CASSKGGLRTGQQFF. CDR3 nucleotide sequence: TGTGCCAGCAGCAAGGGGGGATTAAGAACCGGACAGCAGTTCTTC.

The chain joins TRBV12-3 or TRBV12-4 to TRBJ2-2; 11 bases align to TRBD1. CDR3 length: 18 amino acids. Losses at the gene ends were 8 bases for V and 4 bases for J; bases not matched to a gene: 15. The CDR3 loop reads CASCQYAPGQGGTGELFF. CDR3 nucleotide sequence: TGTGCCAGCTGCCAATACGCTCCGGGACAGGGGGGCACCGGGGAGCTGTTTTTT.

V usage is TRBV10-3 and J usage is TRBJ1-1, with TRBD1 matching over 7 bases. V was clipped by 6 bases and J by 6 bases; unmatched bases: 7. Germline assignment: CDR1 ENHRY and CDR2 SYGVKD. The CDR3 runs 13 residues. CDR3 amino acids: CAIRAGGGPEAFF. CDR3 nucleotide sequence: TGTGCCATCAGGGCAGGGGGGGGCCCTGAAGCTTTCTTT.

The chain is built from TRBV7-9 and TRBJ1-1; maybe TRBD1 (6 bases). The length of the CDR3 is 13 residues. Trimming took off 1 base at V and 8 bases at J, with 11 bases between the two ends. Per the germline V gene, CDR1 is SEHNR and CDR2 is FQNEAQ (reference sequence). CDR3 sequence (DNA): TGTGCCAGCAGCTTAGTACAGGGCGGGGAAGCTTTCTTT. It yields the protein CASSLVQGGEAFF.

In this sample, this clonotype turned up a few times. The chain couples TRBV5-1 to TRBJ2-1; D may be TRBD1 (5 bases). V lost 1 base to trimming and J lost 0 bases, with 11 bases between them. The CDR3 contains 16 residues. Germline V lookup: CDR1 SGHRS, CDR2 YFSETQ. The CDR3 is CASSLNRQSSYNEQFF. The CDR3 nucleotides are TGCGCCAGCAGCTTGAACAGACAGAGCTCCTACAATGAGCAGTTCTTC. Full variable domain (outside the CDR3, taken from reference TRBV5-1 and TRBJ2-1): KAGVTQTPRYLIKTRGQQVTLSCSPISGHRSVSWYQQTPGQGLQFLFEYFSETQRNKGNFPGRFSGRQFSNSRSEMNVSTLELGDSALYLCASSLNRQSSYNEQFFGPGTRLTVL.